These 6 T cell receptor beta chains share one sample of origin, sequenced in a study of blood T cell repertoires in COVID-19. Using immunoSEQ multiplex PCR, the repertoire was profiled, and TCRdb retains in-frame clones only, with some absent. The sample consists of more than 250,000 clones, around 87% of them appearing once. Material: PBMCs or T cells enriched from blood (not recorded which). The origin of the receptors is a woman in her 30s who had recovered from COVID-19.

The rearrangement uses TRBV7-6 and TRBJ2-7; TRBD2 agrees at 7 bases. Germline CDR1 and CDR2: SGHVS and FNYEAQ. V lost 5 bases, J lost 5 bases, and 15 bases stayed unmatched. The CDR3 totals 16 residues. CDR3 DNA sequence: TGTGCCAGCAGCCATCAACGAGGAGCGGGGCTCAACGAGCAGTACTTC. Translated, it gives CASSHQRGAGLNEQYF.

This rearrangement joins TRBV29-1 to TRBJ1-4; unclear D gene. Looked up from germline, CDR1 is SQVTM and CDR2 is ANQGSEA. This CDR3 has 15 residues. Trimming cost V 3 bases and J 7 bases, with 18 bases left between them. Here the CDR3 reads CSVEVRREAGEKLFF. The CDR3 DNA reads as TGCAGCGTTGAGGTCCGGAGAGAGGCGGGTGAAAAACTGTTTTTT.

The V and J genes are TRBV7-8 and TRBJ1-4; D uncertain. This CDR3 has 16 residues. Germline loops: CDR1 SGHVS, CDR2 FQNEAQ. The V end was cut by 3 bases, the J end by 7 bases, with 18 bases between. The CDR3 reads CASSFRGHPRGEKLFF. DNA for the CDR3: TGTGCCAGCAGCTTTCGAGGGCACCCTCGGGGTGAAAAACTGTTTTTT. The variable domain in full, completed from reference TRBV7-8 and TRBJ1-4, reads GAGVSQSPRYKVAKRGQDVALRCDPISGHVSLFWYQQALGQGPEFLTYFQNEAQLDKSGLPSDRFFAERPEGSVSTLKIQRTQQEDSAVYLCASSFRGHPRGEKLFFGSGTQLSVL.

This clone was counted a single time. This chain uses TRBV19 with TRBJ1-1; possible D gene TRBD1, 6 bases. Trimming pared 5 bases from V and 1 base from J, leaving 17 bases between. Germline CDR1 reads LNHDA; CDR2 reads SQIVND (reference sequence). This CDR3 spans 16 amino acids. CDR3 DNA: TGTGCCAGTAGTGCCCGCTGGACAGAGAAGAACACTGAAGCTTTCTTT. Its protein is CASSARWTEKNTEAFF.

The table lists this clone with a count of one. The chain joins TRBV2 to TRBJ1-4, with D unresolved. Germline CDR1 reads SNHLY; CDR2 reads FYNNEI. CDR3 length: 14 residues. Trimming took off 6 bases at V and 3 bases at J, with 11 bases between the two ends. The chain's CDR3 is CASSPTWANEKLFF. Written as DNA, the CDR3 is TGTGCCAGCAGCCCGACTTGGGCTAATGAAAAACTGTTTTTT.

This clone has only one observation. The chain carries TRBV6-1 and TRBJ1-6; D perhaps matches TRBD1 (6 bases). The CDR3 has 17 amino acids. The ends were cut back, 3 bases at V and 1 base at J, with 13 bases in the middle. Germline values: CDR1 MNHNS, CDR2 SASEGT. The CDR3 spells CASSEGALISYNSPLHF. Written as DNA, the CDR3 is TGTGCCAGCAGTGAGGGGGCTCTAATATCCTATAATTCACCCCTCCACTTT.